This section outlines one TCR beta chain sequence together with its context. The table came from immunoSEQ multiplex PCR; TCRdb's copy has only in-frame clones and leaves some out. The sample includes some 16,000 clones, about 86% of them seen just once. This specimen comes from a study of OX40 agonist ivuxolimab in advanced cancers. The germline CDR1 and CDR2 sequences are MNHEY and SVGAGI. The CDR3 runs to 14 residues. The trim removed 2 bases at V and 6 bases at J, leaving 2 bases unmatched. This receptor was taken from an adult with an advanced solid tumor such as melanoma, head and neck, liver or kidney cancer. The specimen was CD4+ or CD8+ T cells sorted from blood, collected in a trial of the OX40 agonist ivuxolimab. The chain links TRBV6-5 to TRBJ2-2, with 8 bases identical to TRBD2. CDR3 in amino acids: CASSYGTRAGELFF. The CDR3 DNA follows: TGTGCCAGCAGTTACGGGACTAGAGCCGGGGAGCTGTTTTTT.